The following is a TCR beta chain sequence with its context. Per germline, CDR1 SGHNT and CDR2 YYREEE (reference sequence). V lost 4 bases and J lost 0, with 15 bases in between. This CDR3 spans 16 amino acids. This record belongs to a study of cytomegalovirus exposure and HLA in healthy donors. A multiplex PCR was run with 60 Vbeta primers and 13 Jbeta primers. This table comes from immunoSEQ multiplex PCR, and its TCRdb copy is limited to in-frame clones, with some not included. There are 150,000 or so clones in the sample; about 76% occur only once, and approximately 7.7% lies in the top ten. The sequence derives from a man between 25 and 39 years old in good health and CMV-seropositive. V usage is TRBV5-4 and J usage is TRBJ2-3; D is perhaps TRBD1 (6 bases). The sequenced sample was PBMCs. The CDR3, as DNA: TGTGCCAGCAGCCCGAGGGGGAGACAGAGCACAGATACGCAGTATTTT. The encoded protein is CASSPRGRQSTDTQYF. Full variable domain (outside the CDR3, taken from reference TRBV5-4 and TRBJ2-3): ETGVTQSPTHLIKTRGQQVTLRCSSQSGHNTVSWYQQALGQGPQFIFQYYREEENGRGNFPPRFSGLQFPNYSSELNVNALELDDSALYLCASSPRGRQSTDTQYFGPGTRLTVL.